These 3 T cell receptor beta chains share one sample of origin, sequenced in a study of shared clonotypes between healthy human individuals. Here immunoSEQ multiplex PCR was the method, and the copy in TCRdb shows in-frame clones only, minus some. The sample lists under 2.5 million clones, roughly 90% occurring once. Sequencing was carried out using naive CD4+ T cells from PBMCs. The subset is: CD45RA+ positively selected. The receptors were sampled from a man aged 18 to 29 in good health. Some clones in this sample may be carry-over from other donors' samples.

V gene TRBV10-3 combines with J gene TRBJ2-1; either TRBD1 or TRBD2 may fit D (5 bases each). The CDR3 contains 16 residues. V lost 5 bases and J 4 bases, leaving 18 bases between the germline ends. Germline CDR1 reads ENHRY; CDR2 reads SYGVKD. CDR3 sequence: CAISPTRGLPYNEQFF. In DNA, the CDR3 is TGTGCCATCAGTCCCACCCGGGGCCTACCTTACAATGAGCAGTTCTTC.

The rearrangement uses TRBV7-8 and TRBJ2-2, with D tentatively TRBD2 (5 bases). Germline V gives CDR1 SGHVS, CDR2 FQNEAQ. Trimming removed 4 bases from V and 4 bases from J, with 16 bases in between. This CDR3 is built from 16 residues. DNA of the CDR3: TGTGCCAGCAGCTCATTATCCCGGGGTCCCACCGGGGAGCTGTTTTTT. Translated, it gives CASSSLSRGPTGELFF.

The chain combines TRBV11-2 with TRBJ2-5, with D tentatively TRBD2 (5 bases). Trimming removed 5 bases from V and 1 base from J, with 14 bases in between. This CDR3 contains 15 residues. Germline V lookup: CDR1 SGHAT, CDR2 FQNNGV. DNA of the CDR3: TGTGCCAGCAGCCTGCCCTTGAGGGCCCAAGAGACCCAGTACTTC. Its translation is CASSLPLRAQETQYF. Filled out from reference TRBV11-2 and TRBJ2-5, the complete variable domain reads EAGVAQSPRYKIIEKRQSVAFWCNPISGHATLYWYQQILGQGPKLLIQFQNNGVVDDSQLPKDRFSAERLKGVDSTLKIQPAKLEDSAVYLCASSLPLRAQETQYFGPGTRLLVL.